This TCR beta chain was captured by sequencing in a study of cytomegalovirus exposure and HLA in healthy donors. With V trimmed by 1 base and J by 3 bases, 4 bases remained unmatched. The CDR3 runs to 16 residues. CDR1 is SGHVS and CDR2 is FQNEAQ in the germline V gene. The PCR contained 60 Vbeta and 13 Jbeta primers. The method was immunoSEQ multiplex PCR; TCRdb's version includes in-frame clones alone and lacks a portion of them. The sample lists roughly 100,000 clones, 60% to 85% seen once, with approximately 5.3% in the top ten. All donors participated as healthy donors of bone marrow. Details on this clone: No antigen is known for it.

Study-wide results and caveats: Productive status was seen about 90% or about 30% of the time for most TCR beta V segments in an earlier analysis.

This clonotype was obtained from a female donor in good health and CMV-seropositive. V is TRBV7-8 and J is TRBJ2-3; 10 bases are a match to TRBD2. The sequencing sample was made of PBMCs. DNA of the CDR3: TGTGCCAGCAGCTTAGTAGCGGGAGGTTGGACAGATACGCAGTATTTT. Translated: CASSLVAGGWTDTQYF.